Shown below are 3 T cell receptor beta chains from a single sample sequenced in a study of lymphopenia after photon versus proton radiotherapy. Libraries were prepared by immunoSEQ multiplex PCR; TCRdb keeps only in-frame clonotypes and omits some of them. This table has about 20,000 clones, roughly 91% appearing once. This specimen consisted of peripheral blood, obtained from a patient treated with proton-based radiotherapy. The receptor source for this set is a woman between 65 and 79 years old with pancreatic cancer. Some clones in this sample may be carry-over from other donors' samples.

The chain joins TRBV28 to TRBJ2-7; D is perhaps TRBD2 (6 bases). V was trimmed by 3 bases and J by 3 bases, leaving 12 bases between them. The CDR3 length is 14 residues. Germline assignment: CDR1 MDHEN and CDR2 SYDVKM. CDR3 in amino acids: CASSFWGESYEQYF. CDR3 DNA: TGTGCCAGCAGTTTCTGGGGGGAAAGCTACGAGCAGTACTTC.

This chain links TRBV5-1 with TRBJ2-2, with 7 positions matching TRBD1. This CDR3 comprises 14 residues. Germline V gene data show CDR1 as SGHRS and CDR2 as YFSETQ. Trimming cost V 1 base and J 5 bases; bases outside gene matches: 2. The CDR3 sequence: CASSLSGGTGELFF. The CDR3, as DNA: TGCGCCAGCAGCTTGTCAGGGGGAACCGGGGAGCTGTTTTTT.

This chain links TRBV2 with TRBJ2-3; D might be TRBD1 (5 bases). Germline CDR1 and CDR2: SNHLY and FYNNEI. This CDR3 is built from 17 residues. Deletions cut 7 bases from V and 3 bases from J, with 23 bases between. This CDR3 is CASISGQVGAGTDTQYF. For the CDR3, the DNA is TGTGCCAGCATCAGTGGTCAGGTTGGGGCTGGGACAGATACGCAGTATTTT. Full variable domain (outside the CDR3, taken from reference TRBV2 and TRBJ2-3): EPEVTQTPSHQVTQMGQEVILRCVPISNHLYFYWYRQILGQKVEFLVSFYNNEISEKSEIFDDQFSVERPDGSNFTLKIRSTKLEDSAMYFCASISGQVGAGTDTQYFGPGTRLTVL.